This T cell receptor beta chain originates from a study of blood T cell repertoires in COVID-19. Per the authors' pipeline: It was from reference gene primer amplification that nucleated cell counts were estimated. Assay used: immunoSEQ multiplex PCR; TCRdb lists only in-frame clones, some missing. That table supplies the V and J calls and clone size; D and trimming were determined from the DNA. Counted here are some 120,000 clones, about 79% occurring once; the ten biggest clones make up around 15%. The TCR originated in a woman between 50 and 59 years old with acute or convalescent COVID-19. The source material was peripheral blood.

CDR3 sequence (DNA): TGTGCCAGCAGCTTGATCAGGACTGACTATGGCTACACCTTC. It translates to CASSLIRTDYGYTF. The chain has TRBV5-8 and TRBJ1-2, with D unresolved. This CDR3 region has 14 residues. V was shortened by 1 base and J by 3 bases, with 10 bases between the two germline ends. Per the germline V gene, CDR1 is SGHTS and CDR2 is YDEGEE. Supplemented by reference TRBV5-8 and TRBJ1-2, the full variable domain reads EAGVTQSPTHLIKTRGQQATLRCSPISGHTSVYWYQQALGLGLQFLLWYDEGEERNRGNFPPRFSGRQFPNYSSELNVNALELEDSALYLCASSLIRTDYGYTFGSGTRLTVV.